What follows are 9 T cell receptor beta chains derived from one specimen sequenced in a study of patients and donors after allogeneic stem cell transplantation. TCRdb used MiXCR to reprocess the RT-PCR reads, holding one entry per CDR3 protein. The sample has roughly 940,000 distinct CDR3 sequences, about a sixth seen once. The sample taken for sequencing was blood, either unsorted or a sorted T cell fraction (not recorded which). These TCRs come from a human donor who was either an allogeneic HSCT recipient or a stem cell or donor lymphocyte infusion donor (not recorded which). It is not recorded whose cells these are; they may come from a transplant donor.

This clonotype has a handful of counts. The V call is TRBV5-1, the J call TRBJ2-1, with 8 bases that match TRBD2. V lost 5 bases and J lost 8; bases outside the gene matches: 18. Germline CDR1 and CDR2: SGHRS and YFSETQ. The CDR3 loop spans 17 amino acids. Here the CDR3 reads CASSYQLAVPGRDEQFF. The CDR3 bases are TGCGCCAGCAGTTACCAACTAGCGGTCCCCGGCCGAGATGAGCAGTTCTTC.

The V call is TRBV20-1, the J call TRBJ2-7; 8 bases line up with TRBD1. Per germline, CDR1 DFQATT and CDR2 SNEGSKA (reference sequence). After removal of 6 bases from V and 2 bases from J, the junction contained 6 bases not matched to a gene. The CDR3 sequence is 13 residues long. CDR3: CSAGGQGPYEQYF. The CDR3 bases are TGCAGTGCGGGAGGACAGGGCCCCTACGAGCAGTACTTC.

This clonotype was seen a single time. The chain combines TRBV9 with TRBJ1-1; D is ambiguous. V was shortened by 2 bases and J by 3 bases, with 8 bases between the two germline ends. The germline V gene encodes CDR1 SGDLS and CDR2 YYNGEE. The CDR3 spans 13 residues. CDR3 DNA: TGTGCCAGCAGCGTCTCTCCGCACACTGAAGCTTTCTTT. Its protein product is CASSVSPHTEAFF.

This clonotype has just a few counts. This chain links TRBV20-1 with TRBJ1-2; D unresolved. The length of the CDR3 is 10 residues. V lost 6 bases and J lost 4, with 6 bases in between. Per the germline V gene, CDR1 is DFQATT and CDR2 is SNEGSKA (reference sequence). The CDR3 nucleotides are TGCAGTGCCCCCGTCTATGGCTACACCTTC. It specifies CSAPVYGYTF.

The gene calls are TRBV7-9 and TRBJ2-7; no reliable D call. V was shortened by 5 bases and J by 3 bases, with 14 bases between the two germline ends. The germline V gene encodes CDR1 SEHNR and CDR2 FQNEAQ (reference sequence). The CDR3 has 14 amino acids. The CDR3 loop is CASSGQGQNYEQYF. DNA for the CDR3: TGTGCCAGCAGCGGCCAAGGGCAGAACTACGAGCAGTACTTC.

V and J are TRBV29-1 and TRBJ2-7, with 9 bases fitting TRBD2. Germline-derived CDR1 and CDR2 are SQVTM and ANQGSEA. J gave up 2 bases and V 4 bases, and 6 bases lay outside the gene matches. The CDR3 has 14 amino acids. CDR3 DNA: TGCAGCGTTGGTAGTGGCGGGGGGGCCTACGAGCAGTACTTC. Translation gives CSVGSGGGAYEQYF.

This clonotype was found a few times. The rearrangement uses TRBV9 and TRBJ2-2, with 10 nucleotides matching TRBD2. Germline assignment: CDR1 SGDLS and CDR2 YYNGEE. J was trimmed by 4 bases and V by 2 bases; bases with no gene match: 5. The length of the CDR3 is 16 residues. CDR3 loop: CASSVDLAGATGELFF. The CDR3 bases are TGTGCCAGCAGCGTGGACCTAGCGGGAGCCACCGGGGAGCTGTTTTTT. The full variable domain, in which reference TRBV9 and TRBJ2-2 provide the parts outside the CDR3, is DSGVTQTPKHLITATGQRVTLRCSPRSGDLSVYWYQQSLDQGLQFLIQYYNGEERAKGNILERFSAQQFPDLHSELNLSSLELGDSALYFCASSVDLAGATGELFFGEGSRLTVL.

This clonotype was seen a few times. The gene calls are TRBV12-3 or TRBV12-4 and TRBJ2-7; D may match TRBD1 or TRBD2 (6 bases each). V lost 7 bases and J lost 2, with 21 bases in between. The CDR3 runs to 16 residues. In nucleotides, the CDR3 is TGTGCCAGCACCCGAGGAACGGGGGCCCCTCCCTACGAGCAGTACTTC. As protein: CASTRGTGAPPYEQYF.

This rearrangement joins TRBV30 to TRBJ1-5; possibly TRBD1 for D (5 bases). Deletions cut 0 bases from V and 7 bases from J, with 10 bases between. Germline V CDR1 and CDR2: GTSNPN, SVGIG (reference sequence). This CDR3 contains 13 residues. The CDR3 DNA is TGTGCCTGGAGTGTAGGGGAGGAGCAGCCCCAGCATTTT. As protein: CAWSVGEEQPQHF.